This T cell receptor (beta chain) was captured in a study of T cell responses to AZD1222 COVID-19 vaccine. The data were produced by immunoSEQ multiplex PCR, yet TCRdb's version contains in-frame clones alone and is incomplete. The sample records about 85,000 clones, 85% being singletons. This clone has a single count. Antigen specificity is unknown. Findings of the study overall: Targets within unmutated variant regions were reportedly found for nearly half of spike-specific TCRs. Distributed over spike, vaccine-associated CD4 TCRs predominated at 160-218 and 743-854. Baseline seropositivity occurred in only a handful of AZD1222 recipients.

Second-dose timings of about 4 or about 12 weeks were pooled. This CDR3 is 16 amino acids long. J gave up 6 bases and V 3 bases, and 11 bases lay outside the gene matches. Germline V gene data show CDR1 as MNHEY and CDR2 as SMNVEV (reference sequence). This clonotype originated in an adult who received the AZD1222 COVID-19 vaccine. The chain is built from TRBV27 and TRBJ2-3; 8 bases match TRBD2. The sample was peripheral blood, taken 28 days after the second AZD1222 dose. CDR3: CASSFLGELADDTQYF. DNA of the CDR3: TGTGCCAGCAGTTTTTTGGGAGAACTAGCGGACGATACGCAGTATTTT.